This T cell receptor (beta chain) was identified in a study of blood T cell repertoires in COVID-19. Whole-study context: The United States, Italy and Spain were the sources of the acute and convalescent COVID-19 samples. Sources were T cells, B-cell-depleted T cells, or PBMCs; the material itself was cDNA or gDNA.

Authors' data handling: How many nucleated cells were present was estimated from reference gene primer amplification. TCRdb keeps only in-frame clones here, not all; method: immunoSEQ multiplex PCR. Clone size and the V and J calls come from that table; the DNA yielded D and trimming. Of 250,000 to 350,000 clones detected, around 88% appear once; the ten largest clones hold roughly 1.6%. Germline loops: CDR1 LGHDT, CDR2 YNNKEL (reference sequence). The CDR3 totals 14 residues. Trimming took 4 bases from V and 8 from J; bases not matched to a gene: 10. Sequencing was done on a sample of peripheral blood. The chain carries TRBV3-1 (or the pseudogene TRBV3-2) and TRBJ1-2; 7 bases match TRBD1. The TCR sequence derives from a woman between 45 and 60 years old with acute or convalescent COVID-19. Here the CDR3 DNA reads TGTGCCAGCAGCCCTGGGGACAGTGCTAGAGGCTACACCTTC. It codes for CASSPGDSARGYTF.